This TCR beta chain was identified in a study of T cells in Graves' hyperthyroidism and ophthalmopathy. Study-wide background: Blood from the periphery was taken at initial diagnosis, before any treatment. General study findings and limits: The model anticipated ophthalmopathy a median about 7.1 months pre-onset.

Hyperthyroidism, newly diagnosed and lasting under 2 months, affected patients aged 18 to 65. Uncontrolled infection, other autoimmune disease, pregnancy and lactation each barred patients from inclusion. TCR beta CDR3 regions were amplified from RNA transcripts. Carried out on the TCR CDR3, a first-round RT-PCR used the HTBI primer set. TCRdb independently ran MiXCR on the multiplex PCR reads; one entry per CDR3 protein. The sample has nearly 110,000 distinct CDR3 sequences; 15% to 20% are singletons. The CDR3 contains 14 residues. CDR1 and CDR2 (germline): SGHAT, FQDESV (reference sequence). As concerns this clonotype: Its target is not known. This sequence may be a read error, since a much larger clone differs from it by one base.

The material sequenced was blood. The chain carries TRBV11-1 and TRBJ1-1; 7 nucleotides align to TRBD1. The TCR was taken from a woman aged 50 to 60 with Graves' hyperthyroidism. The CDR3 nucleotides are TGTGTCAGCAGCGCGGACAGGACGAACACTGAAGCTTTCTTT. Translation gives CVSSADRTNTEAFF.